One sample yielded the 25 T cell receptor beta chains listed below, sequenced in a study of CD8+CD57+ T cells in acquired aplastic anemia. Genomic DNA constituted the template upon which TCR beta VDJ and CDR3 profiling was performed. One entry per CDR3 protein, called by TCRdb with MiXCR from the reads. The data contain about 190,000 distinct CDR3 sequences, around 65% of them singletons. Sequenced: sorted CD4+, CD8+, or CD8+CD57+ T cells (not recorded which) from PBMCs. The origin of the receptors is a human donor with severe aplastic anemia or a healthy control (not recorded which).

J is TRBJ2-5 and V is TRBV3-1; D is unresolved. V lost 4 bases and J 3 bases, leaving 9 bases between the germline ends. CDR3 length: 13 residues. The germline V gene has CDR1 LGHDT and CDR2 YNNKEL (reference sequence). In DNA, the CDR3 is TGTGCCAGCAGCCGACCTTCAGAAGAGACCCAGTACTTC. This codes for CASSRPSEETQYF.

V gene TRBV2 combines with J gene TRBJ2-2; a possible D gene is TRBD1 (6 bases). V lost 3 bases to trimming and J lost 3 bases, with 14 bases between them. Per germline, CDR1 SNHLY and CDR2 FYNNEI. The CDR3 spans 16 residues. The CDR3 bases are TGTGCCAGCAGTGATTGGGGGCTGCGGGACACCGGGGAGCTGTTTTTT. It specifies CASSDWGLRDTGELFF.

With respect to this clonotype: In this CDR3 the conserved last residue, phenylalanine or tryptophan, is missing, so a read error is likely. The CDR3 is CASIVEGAGEQYI. CDR3 nucleotides: TGTGCCAGCATTGTAGAGGGGGCGGGCGAGCAGTACATC. The chain employs TRBV7-3 and TRBJ2-7, with 7 nucleotides matching TRBD1. Trimming removed 7 bases from V and 6 bases from J; junction bases left unmatched: 9. The germline V gene encodes CDR1 SGHTA and CDR2 FQGTGA. This CDR3 comprises 13 residues.

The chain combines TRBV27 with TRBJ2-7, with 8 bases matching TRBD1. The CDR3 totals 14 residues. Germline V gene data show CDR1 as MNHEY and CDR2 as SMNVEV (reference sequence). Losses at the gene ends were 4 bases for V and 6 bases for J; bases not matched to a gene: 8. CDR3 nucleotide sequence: TGTGCCAGCAGTTCCCCGGACAGGGTTTCCGAGCAGTACTTC. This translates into CASSSPDRVSEQYF.

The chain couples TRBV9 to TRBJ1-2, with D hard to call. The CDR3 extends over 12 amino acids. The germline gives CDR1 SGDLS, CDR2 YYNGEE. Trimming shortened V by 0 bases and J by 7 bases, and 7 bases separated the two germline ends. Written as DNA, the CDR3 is TGTGCCAGCAGCGTAGGCACGGGTGGCTACACCTTC. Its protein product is CASSVGTGGYTF.

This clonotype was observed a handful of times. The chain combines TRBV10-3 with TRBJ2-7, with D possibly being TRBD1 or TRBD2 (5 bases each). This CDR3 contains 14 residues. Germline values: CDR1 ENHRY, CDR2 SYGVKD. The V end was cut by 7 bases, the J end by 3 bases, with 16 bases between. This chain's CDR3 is CAITDGPGGYEQYF. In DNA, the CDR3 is TGTGCCATCACCGATGGACCTGGGGGCTACGAGCAGTACTTC.

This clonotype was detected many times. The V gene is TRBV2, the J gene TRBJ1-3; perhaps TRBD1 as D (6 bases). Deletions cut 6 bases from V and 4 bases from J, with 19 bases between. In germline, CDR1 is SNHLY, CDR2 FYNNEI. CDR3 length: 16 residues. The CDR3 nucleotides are TGTGCCAGCAGGCCGTCGGACAGCATCCCCGGAAACACCATATATTTT. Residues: CASRPSDSIPGNTIYF.

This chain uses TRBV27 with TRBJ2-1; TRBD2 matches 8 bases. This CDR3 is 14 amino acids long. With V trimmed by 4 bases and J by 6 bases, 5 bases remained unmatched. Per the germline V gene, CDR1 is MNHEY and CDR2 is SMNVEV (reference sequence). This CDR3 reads CASSYGGASNEQFF. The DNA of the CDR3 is TGTGCCAGCAGTTACGGGGGGGCCAGCAATGAGCAGTTCTTC.

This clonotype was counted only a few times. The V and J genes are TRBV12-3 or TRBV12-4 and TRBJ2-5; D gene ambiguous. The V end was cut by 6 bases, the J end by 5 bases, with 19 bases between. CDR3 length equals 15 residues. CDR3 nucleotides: TGTGCCAGCAGGTCCGACGATTCGGTGAGCGAGACCCAGTACTTC. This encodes CASRSDDSVSETQYF.

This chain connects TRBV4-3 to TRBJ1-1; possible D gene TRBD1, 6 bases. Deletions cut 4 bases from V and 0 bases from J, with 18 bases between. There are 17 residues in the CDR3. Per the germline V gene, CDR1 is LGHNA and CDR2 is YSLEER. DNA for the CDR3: TGCGCCAGCAGCCCCAGAAGGGCGGACAGTATGAACACTGAAGCTTTCTTT. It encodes CASSPRRADSMNTEAFF.

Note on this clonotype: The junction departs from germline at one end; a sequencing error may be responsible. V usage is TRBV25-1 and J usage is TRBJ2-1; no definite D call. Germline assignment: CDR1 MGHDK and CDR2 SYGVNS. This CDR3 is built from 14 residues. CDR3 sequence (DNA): TGTGCCTGCAGTAGAACTGTTACTACAGATGAGCAGTTCTTC. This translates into CACSRTVTTDEQFF.

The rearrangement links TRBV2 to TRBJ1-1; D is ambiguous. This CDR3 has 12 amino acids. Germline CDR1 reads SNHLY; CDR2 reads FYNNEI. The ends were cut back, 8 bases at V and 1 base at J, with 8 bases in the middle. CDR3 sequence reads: CASEDGNTEAFF. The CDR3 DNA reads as TGTGCCAGCGAGGACGGGAACACTGAAGCTTTCTTT.

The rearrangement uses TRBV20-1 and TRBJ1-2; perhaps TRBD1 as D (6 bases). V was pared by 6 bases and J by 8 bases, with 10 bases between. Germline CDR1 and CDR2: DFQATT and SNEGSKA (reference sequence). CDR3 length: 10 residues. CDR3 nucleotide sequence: TGCAGTGCCGGACAGCCCGGCTACACCTTC. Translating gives CSAGQPGYTF.

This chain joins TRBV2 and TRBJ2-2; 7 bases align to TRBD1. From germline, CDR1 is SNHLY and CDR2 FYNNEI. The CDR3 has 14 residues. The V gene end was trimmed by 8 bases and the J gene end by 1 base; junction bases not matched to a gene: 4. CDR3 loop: CASVGTVNTGELFF. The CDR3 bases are TGTGCCAGCGTCGGGACAGTGAACACCGGGGAGCTGTTTTTT.

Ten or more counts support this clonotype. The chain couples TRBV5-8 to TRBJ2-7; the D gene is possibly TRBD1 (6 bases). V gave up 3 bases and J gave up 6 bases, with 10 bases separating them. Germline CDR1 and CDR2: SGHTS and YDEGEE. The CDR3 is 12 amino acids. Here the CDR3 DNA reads TGTGCCAGCAGCTGGGGGCCAGTCGAGCAGTACTTC. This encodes CASSWGPVEQYF.

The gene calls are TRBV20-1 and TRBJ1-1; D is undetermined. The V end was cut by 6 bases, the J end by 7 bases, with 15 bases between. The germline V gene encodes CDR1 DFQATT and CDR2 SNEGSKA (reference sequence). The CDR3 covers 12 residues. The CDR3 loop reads CSATPGEYEAFF. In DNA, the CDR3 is TGCAGTGCCACACCGGGCGAGTATGAAGCTTTCTTT.

The CDR3: CASSHTDGSYQPQHF. DNA of the CDR3: TGTGCCAGCAGCCACACGGACGGTTCATATCAGCCCCAGCATTTT. V usage is TRBV7-2 and J usage is TRBJ1-5; no definite D call. The CDR3 has 15 residues. Germline V gene sequence: CDR1 SGHTA, CDR2 FQGNSA. The ends were cut back, 5 bases at V and 5 bases at J, with 16 bases in the middle. The full variable domain, its missing parts supplied by reference TRBV7-2 and TRBJ1-5, is GAGVSQSPSNKVTEKGKDVELRCDPISGHTALYWYRQSLGQGLEFLIYFQGNSAPDKSGLPSDRFSAERTGGSVSTLTIQRTQQEDSAVYLCASSHTDGSYQPQHFGDGTRLSIL.

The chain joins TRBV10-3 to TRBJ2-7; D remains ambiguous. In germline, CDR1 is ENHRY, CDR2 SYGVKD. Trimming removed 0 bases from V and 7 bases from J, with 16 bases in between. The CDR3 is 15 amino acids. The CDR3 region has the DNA TGTGCCATCAGTGAGTCGTCTGCTGGAACTCGGGAGCAGTACTTC. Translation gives CAISESSAGTREQYF.

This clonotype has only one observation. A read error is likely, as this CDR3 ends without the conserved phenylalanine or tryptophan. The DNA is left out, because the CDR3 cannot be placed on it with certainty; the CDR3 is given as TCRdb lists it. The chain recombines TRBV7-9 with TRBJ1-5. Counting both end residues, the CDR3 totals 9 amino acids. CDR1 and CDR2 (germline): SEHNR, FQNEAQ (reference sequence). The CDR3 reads CASSLVTWQ.

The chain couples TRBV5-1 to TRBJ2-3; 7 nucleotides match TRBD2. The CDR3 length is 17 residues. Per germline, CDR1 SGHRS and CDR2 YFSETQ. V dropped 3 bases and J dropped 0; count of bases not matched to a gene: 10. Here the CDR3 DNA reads TGCGCCAGCAGCTCCCGACAGAGACTAGCTAGCACAGATACGCAGTATTTT. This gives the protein CASSSRQRLASTDTQYF. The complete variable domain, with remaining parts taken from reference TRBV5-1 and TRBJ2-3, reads KAGVTQTPRYLIKTRGQQVTLSCSPISGHRSVSWYQQTPGQGLQFLFEYFSETQRNKGNFPGRFSGRQFSNSRSEMNVSTLELGDSALYLCASSSRQRLASTDTQYFGPGTRLTVL.

CDR3 in DNA: TGCGCCAGCAGCCAAGATGGAGGGGGCGGAGAGACCCAGTACTTC. Translating gives CASSQDGGGGETQYF. The chain links TRBV4-3 to TRBJ2-5, with a tentative D call TRBD1 (7 bases). The V gene lost 0 bases and the J gene lost 4 bases, with 12 bases spanning the gap. The germline gives CDR1 LGHNA, CDR2 YSLEER. The CDR3 has 15 residues.

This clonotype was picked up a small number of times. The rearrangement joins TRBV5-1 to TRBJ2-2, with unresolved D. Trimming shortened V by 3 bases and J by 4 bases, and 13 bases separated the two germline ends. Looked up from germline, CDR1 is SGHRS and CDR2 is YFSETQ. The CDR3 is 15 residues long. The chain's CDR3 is CASSWNSASTGELFF. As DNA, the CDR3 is TGCGCCAGCAGCTGGAACTCGGCTTCCACCGGGGAGCTGTTTTTT.

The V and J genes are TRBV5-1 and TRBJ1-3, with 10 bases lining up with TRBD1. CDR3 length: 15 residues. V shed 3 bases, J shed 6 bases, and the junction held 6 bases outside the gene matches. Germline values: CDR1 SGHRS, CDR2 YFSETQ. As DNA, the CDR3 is TGCGCCAGCAGCTCGGGACAGGGGATCGTAAACACCATATATTTT. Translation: CASSSGQGIVNTIYF.

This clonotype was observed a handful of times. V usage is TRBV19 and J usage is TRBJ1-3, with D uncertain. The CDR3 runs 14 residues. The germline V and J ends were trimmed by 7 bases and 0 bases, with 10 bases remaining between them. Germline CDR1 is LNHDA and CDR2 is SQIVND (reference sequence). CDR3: CASTPFGSGNTIYF. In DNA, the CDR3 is TGTGCCAGTACCCCCTTTGGCTCTGGAAACACCATATATTTT.

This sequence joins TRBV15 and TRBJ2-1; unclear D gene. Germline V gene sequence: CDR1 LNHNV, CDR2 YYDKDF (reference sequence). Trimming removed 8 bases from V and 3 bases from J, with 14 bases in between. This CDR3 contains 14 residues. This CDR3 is CATVPENGYNEQFF. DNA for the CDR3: TGTGCCACCGTCCCCGAAAATGGCTACAATGAGCAGTTCTTC.